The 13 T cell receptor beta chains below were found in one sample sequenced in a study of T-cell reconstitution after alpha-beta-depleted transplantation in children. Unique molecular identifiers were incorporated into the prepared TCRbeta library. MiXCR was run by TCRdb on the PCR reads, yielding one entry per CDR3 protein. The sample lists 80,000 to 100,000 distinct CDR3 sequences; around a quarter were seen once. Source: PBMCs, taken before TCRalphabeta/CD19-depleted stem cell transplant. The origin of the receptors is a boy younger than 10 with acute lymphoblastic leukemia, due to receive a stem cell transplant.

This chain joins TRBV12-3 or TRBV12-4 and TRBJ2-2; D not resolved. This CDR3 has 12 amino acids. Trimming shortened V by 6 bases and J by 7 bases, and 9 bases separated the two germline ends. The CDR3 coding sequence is TGTGCCAGCAGCGGAGAGGTCGGGGAGCTGTTTTTT. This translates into CASSGEVGELFF.

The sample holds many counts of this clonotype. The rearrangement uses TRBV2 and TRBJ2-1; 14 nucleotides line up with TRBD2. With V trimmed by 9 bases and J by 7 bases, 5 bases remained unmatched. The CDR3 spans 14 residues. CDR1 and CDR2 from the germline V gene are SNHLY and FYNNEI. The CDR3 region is CARIGTSGSNEQFF. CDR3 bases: TGTGCCAGAATCGGGACTAGCGGGAGTAATGAGCAGTTCTTC.

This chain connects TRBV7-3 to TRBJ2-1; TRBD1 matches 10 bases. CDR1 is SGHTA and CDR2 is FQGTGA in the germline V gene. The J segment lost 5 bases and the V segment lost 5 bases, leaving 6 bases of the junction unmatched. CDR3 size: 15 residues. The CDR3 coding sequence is TGTGCCAGCAGCCGGGACAGGGGTTCGCACAATGAGCAGTTCTTC. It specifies CASSRDRGSHNEQFF.

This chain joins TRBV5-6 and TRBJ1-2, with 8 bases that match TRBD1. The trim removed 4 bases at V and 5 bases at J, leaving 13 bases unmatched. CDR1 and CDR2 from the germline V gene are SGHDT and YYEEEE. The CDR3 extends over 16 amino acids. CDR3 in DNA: TGTGCCAGCAGCACCGGACAGGGAGGGTTAGTGTATGGCTACACCTTC. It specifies CASSTGQGGLVYGYTF.

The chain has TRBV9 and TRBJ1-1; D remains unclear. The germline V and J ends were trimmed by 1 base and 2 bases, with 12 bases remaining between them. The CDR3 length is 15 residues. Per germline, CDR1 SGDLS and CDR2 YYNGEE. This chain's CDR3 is CASSVLSAINTEAFF. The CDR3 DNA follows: TGTGCCAGCAGCGTACTGTCAGCTATCAACACTGAAGCTTTCTTT. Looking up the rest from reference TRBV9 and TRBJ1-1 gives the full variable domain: DSGVTQTPKHLITATGQRVTLRCSPRSGDLSVYWYQQSLDQGLQFLIQYYNGEERAKGNILERFSAQQFPDLHSELNLSSLELGDSALYFCASSVLSAINTEAFFGQGTRLTVV.

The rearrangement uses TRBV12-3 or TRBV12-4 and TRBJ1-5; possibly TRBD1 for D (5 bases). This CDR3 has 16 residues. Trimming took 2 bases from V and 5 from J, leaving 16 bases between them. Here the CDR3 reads CASSLNAGGRDQPQHF. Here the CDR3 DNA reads TGTGCCAGCAGTTTAAACGCCGGGGGAAGGGATCAGCCCCAGCATTTT.

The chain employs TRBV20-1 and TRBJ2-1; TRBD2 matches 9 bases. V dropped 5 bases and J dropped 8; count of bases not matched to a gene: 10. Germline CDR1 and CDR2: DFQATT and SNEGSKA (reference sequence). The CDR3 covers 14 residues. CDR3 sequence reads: CSALQTSGVDEQFF. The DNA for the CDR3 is TGCAGTGCTTTACAGACTAGCGGAGTCGATGAGCAGTTCTTC.

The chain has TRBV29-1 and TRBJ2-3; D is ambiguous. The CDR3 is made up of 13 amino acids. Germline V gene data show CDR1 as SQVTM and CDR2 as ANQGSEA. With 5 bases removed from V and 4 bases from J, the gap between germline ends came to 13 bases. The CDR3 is CSVNPGRADTQYF. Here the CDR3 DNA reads TGCAGCGTTAATCCAGGACGCGCAGATACGCAGTATTTT.

The CDR3 nucleotides are TGTGCCAGCAGTATAGGACAGGGTAATCAGCCCCAGCATTTT. Translation gives CASSIGQGNQPQHF. The genes are TRBV27 and TRBJ1-5; 8 nucleotides align to TRBD1. CDR1 and CDR2 from the germline V gene are MNHEY and SMNVEV (reference sequence). The CDR3 consists of 14 residues. V trimming: 5 bases; J trimming: 4 bases; junction bases outside the gene matches: 4.

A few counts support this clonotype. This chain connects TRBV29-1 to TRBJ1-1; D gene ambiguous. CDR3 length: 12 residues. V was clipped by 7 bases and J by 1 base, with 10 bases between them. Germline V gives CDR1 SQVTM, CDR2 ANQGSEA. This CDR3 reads CSGAHGNTEAFF. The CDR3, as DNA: TGCAGCGGTGCCCACGGGAACACTGAAGCTTTCTTT.

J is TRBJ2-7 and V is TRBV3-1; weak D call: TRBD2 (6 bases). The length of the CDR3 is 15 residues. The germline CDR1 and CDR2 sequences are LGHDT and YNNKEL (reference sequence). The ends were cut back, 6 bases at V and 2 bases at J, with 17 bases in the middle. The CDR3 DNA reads TGTGCCAGCAGTCATACCGGGACTCCAACCTACGAGCAGTACTTC. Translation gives CASSHTGTPTYEQYF.

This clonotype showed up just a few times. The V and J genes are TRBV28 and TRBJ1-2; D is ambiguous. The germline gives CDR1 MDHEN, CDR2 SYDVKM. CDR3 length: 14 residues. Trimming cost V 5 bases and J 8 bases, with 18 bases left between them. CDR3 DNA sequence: TGTGCCAGCAGTCCCCCTGAGAGGTTTGGCGGCTACACCTTC. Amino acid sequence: CASSPPERFGGYTF.

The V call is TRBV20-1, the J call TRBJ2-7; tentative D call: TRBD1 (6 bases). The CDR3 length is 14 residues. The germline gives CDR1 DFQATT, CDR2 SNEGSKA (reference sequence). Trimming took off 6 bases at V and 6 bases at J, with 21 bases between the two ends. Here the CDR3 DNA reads TGCAGTGCCCTACTAGGGACATTTCCCCGCGAGCAGTACTTC. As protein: CSALLGTFPREQYF.